This T cell receptor (beta chain) was recorded in a study of T cell repertoires in cytomegalovirus infection. Study as a whole: Both a matching HLA type and CMV infection were indicated by public TCR beta signatures.

TCRdb re-called the reads with MiXCR, one entry per CDR3 protein. The repertoire holds almost 300,000 distinct CDR3 sequences, with around 9.6% as singletons. In the case of this clonotype: Its antigen is as yet unknown.

V gave up 3 bases and J gave up 1 base, with 13 bases separating them. This CDR3 region has 16 residues. Study-wide points: Clonotype analysis showed dominance of the ex vivo response by HLA-C-restricted CMV-specific TCR beta clonotypes.

Sequenced input: PBMCs. This sequence originates from a human donor in good health (CMV status not recorded). Some clones in this sample may be carry-over from other donors' samples. The chain uses TRBV12-3 or TRBV12-4 and TRBJ1-5; D perhaps matches TRBD1 (6 bases). In nucleotides, the CDR3 is TGTGCCAGCAGTTTCTCAGGGGTTTTGAGCAATCAGCCCCAGCATTTT. It is translated as CASSFSGVLSNQPQHF.